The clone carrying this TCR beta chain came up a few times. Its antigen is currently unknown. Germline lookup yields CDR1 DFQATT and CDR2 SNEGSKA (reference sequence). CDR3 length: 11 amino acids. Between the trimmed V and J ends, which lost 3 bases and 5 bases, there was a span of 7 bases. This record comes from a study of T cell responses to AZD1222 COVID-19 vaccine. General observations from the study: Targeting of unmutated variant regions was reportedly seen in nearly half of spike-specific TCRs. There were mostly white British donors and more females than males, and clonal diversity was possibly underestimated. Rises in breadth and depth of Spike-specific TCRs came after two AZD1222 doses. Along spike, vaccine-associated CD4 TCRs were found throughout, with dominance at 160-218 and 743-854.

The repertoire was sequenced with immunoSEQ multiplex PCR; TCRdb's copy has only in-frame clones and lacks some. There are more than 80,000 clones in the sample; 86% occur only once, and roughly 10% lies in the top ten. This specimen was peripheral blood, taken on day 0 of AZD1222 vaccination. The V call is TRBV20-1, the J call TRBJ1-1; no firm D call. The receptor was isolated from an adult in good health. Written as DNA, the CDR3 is TGCAGTGCTAGCCCCGGAACTGAAGCTTTCTTT. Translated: CSASPGTEAFF.